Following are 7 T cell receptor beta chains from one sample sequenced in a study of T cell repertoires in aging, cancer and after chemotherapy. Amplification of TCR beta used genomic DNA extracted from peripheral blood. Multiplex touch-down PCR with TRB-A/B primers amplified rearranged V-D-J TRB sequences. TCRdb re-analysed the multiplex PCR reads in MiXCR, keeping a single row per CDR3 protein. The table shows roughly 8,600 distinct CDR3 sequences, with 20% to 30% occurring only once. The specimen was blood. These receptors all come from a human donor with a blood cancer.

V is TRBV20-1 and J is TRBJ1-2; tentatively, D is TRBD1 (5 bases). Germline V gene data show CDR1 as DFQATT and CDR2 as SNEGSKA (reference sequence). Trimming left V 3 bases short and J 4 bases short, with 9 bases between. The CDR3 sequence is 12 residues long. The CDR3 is CSASGTVYGYTF. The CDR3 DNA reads TGCAGTGCTAGTGGGACCGTCTATGGCTACACCTTC.

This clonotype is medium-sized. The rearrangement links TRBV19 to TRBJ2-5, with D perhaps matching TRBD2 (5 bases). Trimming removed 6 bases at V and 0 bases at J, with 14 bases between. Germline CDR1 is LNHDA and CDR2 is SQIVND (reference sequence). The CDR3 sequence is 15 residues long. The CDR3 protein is CASRGGRDDQETQYF. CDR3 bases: TGTGCCAGTAGAGGAGGCCGTGACGACCAAGAGACCCAGTACTTC.

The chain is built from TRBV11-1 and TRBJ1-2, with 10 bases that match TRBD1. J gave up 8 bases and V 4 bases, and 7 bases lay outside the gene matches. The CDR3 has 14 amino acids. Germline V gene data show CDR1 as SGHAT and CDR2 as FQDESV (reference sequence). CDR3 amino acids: CASSSPSGQGGYTF. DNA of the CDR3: TGTGCCAGCAGCTCACCCTCGGGACAGGGGGGCTACACCTTC. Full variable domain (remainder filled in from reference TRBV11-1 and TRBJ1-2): EAEVAQSPRYKITEKSQAVAFWCDPISGHATLYWYRQILGQGPELLVQFQDESVVDDSQLPKDRFSAERLKGVDSTLKIQPAELGDSAMYLCASSSPSGQGGYTFGSGTRLTVV.

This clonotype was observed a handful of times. The CDR3 is CASSLVGRGESPLHF. In nucleotides, the CDR3 is TGTGCCAGCAGCTTGGTTGGCAGGGGAGAGTCACCCCTCCACTTT. The J gene is TRBJ1-6, the V gene TRBV5-6; possible D gene TRBD1, 6 bases. Trimming shortened V by 0 bases and J by 10 bases, and 14 bases separated the two germline ends. The V gene's germline CDR1 is SGHDT and CDR2 YYEEEE. The CDR3 runs to 15 residues.

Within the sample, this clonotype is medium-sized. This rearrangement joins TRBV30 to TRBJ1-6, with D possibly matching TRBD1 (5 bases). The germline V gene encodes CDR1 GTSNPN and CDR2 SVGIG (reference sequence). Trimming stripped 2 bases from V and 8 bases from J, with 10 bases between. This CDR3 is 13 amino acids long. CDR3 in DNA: TGTGCCTGGAGTCGGGACGGCGATTCACCCCTCCACTTT. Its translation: CAWSRDGDSPLHF.

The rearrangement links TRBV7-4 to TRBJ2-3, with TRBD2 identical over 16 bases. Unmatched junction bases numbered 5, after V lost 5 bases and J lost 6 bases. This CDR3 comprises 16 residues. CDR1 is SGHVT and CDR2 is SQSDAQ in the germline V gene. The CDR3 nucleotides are TGTGCCAGCAGCCAGGGACTAGCGGGGGGGATGGATACGCAGTATTTT. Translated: CASSQGLAGGMDTQYF.

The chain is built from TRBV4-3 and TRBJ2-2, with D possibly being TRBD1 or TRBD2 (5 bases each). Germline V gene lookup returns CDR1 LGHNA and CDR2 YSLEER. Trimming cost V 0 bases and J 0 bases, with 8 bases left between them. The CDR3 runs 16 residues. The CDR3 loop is CASSQEWGTNTGELFF. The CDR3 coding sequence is TGCGCCAGCAGCCAAGAATGGGGGACGAACACCGGGGAGCTGTTTTTT.